These 11 T cell receptor beta chains were all obtained from the same sample, sequenced in a study of cytomegalovirus exposure and HLA in healthy donors. 13 Jbeta primers and 60 Vbeta primers were used for the PCR. The repertoire was sequenced with immunoSEQ multiplex PCR; TCRdb's copy has only in-frame clones and lacks some. The data hold hundreds of thousands of clones, with approximately 82% observed a single time. Sequencing was carried out using PBMCs. The receptors derive from a male donor in good health and CMV-seronegative.

The chain links TRBV5-4 to TRBJ2-3; 7 bases are a match to TRBD1. The length of the CDR3 is 16 residues. J gave up 5 bases and V 2 bases, and 11 bases lay outside the gene matches. Looked up from germline, CDR1 is SGHNT and CDR2 is YYREEE (reference sequence). CDR3 sequence reads: CASSFPATGPRDTQYF. The CDR3, as DNA: TGTGCCAGCAGCTTTCCTGCGACAGGGCCAAGAGATACGCAGTATTTT. Filled out from reference TRBV5-4 and TRBJ2-3, the complete variable domain reads ETGVTQSPTHLIKTRGQQVTLRCSSQSGHNTVSWYQQALGQGPQFIFQYYREEENGRGNFPPRFSGLQFPNYSSELNVNALELDDSALYLCASSFPATGPRDTQYFGPGTRLTVL.

The chain joins TRBV2 to TRBJ2-7; 7 positions match TRBD2. The CDR3 runs to 15 residues. V gave up 6 bases and J gave up 0 bases; unmatched junction bases: 8. Germline V gives CDR1 SNHLY, CDR2 FYNNEI. CDR3 sequence: CASRLRDYNSYEQYF. CDR3 coding DNA: TGTGCCAGCAGGCTGCGGGACTACAACTCCTACGAGCAGTACTTC.

The chain couples TRBV7-2 to TRBJ2-7; TRBD1 agrees at 7 bases. CDR3 length: 14 residues. V lost 4 bases to trimming and J lost 3 bases; unmatched junction nucleotides: 6. Germline assignment: CDR1 SGHTA and CDR2 FQGNSA. In DNA, the CDR3 is TGTGCCAGCAGCTCTTGGACAGGTGACTACGAGCAGTACTTC. Protein: CASSSWTGDYEQYF.

This clone was found a few times. The chain employs TRBV5-4 and TRBJ1-1, with no clear D. V was cut by 2 bases and J by 1 base, with 6 bases left in between. The germline CDR1 and CDR2 sequences are SGHNT and YYREEE (reference sequence). The CDR3 loop spans 13 amino acids. CDR3 in amino acids: CASSLSQNTEAFF. CDR3 DNA sequence: TGTGCCAGCAGCTTATCCCAGAACACTGAAGCTTTCTTT.

The chain links TRBV6-5 to TRBJ2-7, with D possibly being TRBD1 (6 bases). V dropped 7 bases and J dropped 0 bases, with 10 bases sitting between them. The CDR3 runs 13 residues. The V gene's germline CDR1 is MNHEY and CDR2 SVGAGI. The CDR3: CASTQGSSYEQYF. Here the CDR3 DNA reads TGTGCCAGCACACAGGGTAGCTCCTACGAGCAGTACTTC.

This chain uses TRBV7-6 with TRBJ2-5; TRBD1 is a possible D gene (5 bases). The end of the DNA fits TRBJ2-7 better, so the J call may be wrong. The CDR3 covers 14 residues. In germline, CDR1 is SGHVS, CDR2 FNYEAQ. The CDR3 loop reads CASSLKTEPYEQYF. The CDR3 bases are TGTGCCAGCAGCTTAAAGACAGAGCCCTACGAGCAGTACTTC.

The chain joins TRBV19 to TRBJ2-2; no clear D. The CDR3 is made up of 16 amino acids. Trimming stripped 3 bases from V and 3 bases from J, with 14 bases between. Per the germline V gene, CDR1 is LNHDA and CDR2 is SQIVND (reference sequence). DNA of the CDR3: TGTGCCAGTAGTATCTTTATGCGGAAATACACCGGGGAGCTGTTTTTT. The encoded protein is CASSIFMRKYTGELFF.

J is TRBJ2-7 and V is TRBV7-2; 11 bases agree with TRBD1. The CDR3 runs to 15 residues. The germline CDR1 and CDR2 sequences are SGHTA and FQGNSA. V lost 5 bases and J lost 5; bases outside the gene matches: 8. The CDR3 coding sequence is TGTGCCAGCAGCAGACTCCGGACAGGGGGCCACGAGCAGTACTTC. It yields the protein CASSRLRTGGHEQYF. The variable domain in full, with the rest retrieved from reference TRBV7-2 and TRBJ2-7, is GAGVSQSPSNKVTEKGKDVELRCDPISGHTALYWYRQSLGQGLEFLIYFQGNSAPDKSGLPSDRFSAERTGGSVSTLTIQRTQQEDSAVYLCASSRLRTGGHEQYFGPGTRLTVT.

In DNA form, the CDR3 reads TGTGCCAGCAGCTTGAGGGGGGGCAGGGCGGTTAAAACTGAAGCTTTCTTT. Amino acids: CASSLRGGRAVKTEAFF. The chain joins TRBV5-6 to TRBJ1-1, with D perhaps matching TRBD1 (6 bases). Trimming removed 1 base at V and 5 bases at J, with 21 bases between. CDR1 and CDR2 (germline): SGHDT, YYEEEE. The CDR3 consists of 17 residues.

The gene calls are TRBV7-6 and TRBJ1-1; possibly TRBD1 for D (5 bases). This CDR3 has 15 residues. The V gene's germline CDR1 is SGHVS and CDR2 FNYEAQ. V dropped 1 base and J dropped 0 bases, with 9 bases sitting between them. Written as DNA, the CDR3 is TGTGCCAGCAGCTTAGGCGGGGCGGTGAACACTGAAGCTTTCTTT. Translated, it gives CASSLGGAVNTEAFF.

The CDR3 nucleotides read TGTGCCAGCAGCCCCCCTACCTCACTAGCGCCAAGCACAGATACGCAGTATTTT. The encoded protein is CASSPPTSLAPSTDTQYF. The chain uses TRBV13 and TRBJ2-3; 7 bases line up with TRBD2. Germline loops: CDR1 PRHDT, CDR2 FYEKMQ (reference sequence). Trimming cost V 5 bases and J 0 bases; bases outside gene matches: 14. CDR3 length: 18 amino acids.